This T cell receptor (beta chain) was obtained from a study of neoadjuvant nivolumab and ipilimumab in lung cancer. Study results and caveats: TCR richness and clonality were higher in tumors than adjacent uninvolved lung.

Measured with immunoSEQ multiplex PCR; TCRdb has only the in-frame clones, and not every one. The data show around 7,500 clones, 89% seen once. J gave up 8 bases and V 3 bases, and 5 bases lay outside the gene matches. Germline CDR1 is SNHLY and CDR2 is FYNNEI. The CDR3 loop spans 14 amino acids. Worth noting for this clone: As yet, its antigen is unknown.

The material sequenced was tumor tissue, taken after neoadjuvant nivolumab, alone or with ipilimumab, at or shortly before surgery. This clonotype was obtained from an adult with non-small cell lung cancer. Some clones in this sample may be carry-over from other donors' samples. The chain joins TRBV2 to TRBJ2-7; 12 bases map to TRBD2. The CDR3 region has the DNA TGTGCCAGCAGTGAGGCTAGCGGGAGGGCACAGCAGTACTTC. Amino acid sequence: CASSEASGRAQQYF.